A selection of T cell receptor beta chains follows, all from one sample in a study of T cells in Graves' hyperthyroidism and ophthalmopathy. TCRdb passed the multiplex PCR reads through MiXCR, listing each CDR3 protein once. The table lists about 600,000 distinct CDR3 sequences, 11% to 15% of them singletons. Source material: blood. The receptors derive from a woman aged 18 to 35 with Graves' ophthalmopathy. CDR3s include the opening cysteine and the closing phenylalanine or tryptophan. The order of the fields is CDR3 DNA, CDR3 protein, clone size, J gene, V gene, D gene. A D gene is named only where the DNA matches it firmly. Clone size is not always given. Where it is, it says once, few, many or a class for expanded clones.

DNA: TGTGCCAGCTCACCACGCGAAGTATCCCAGCCCCAGCATTTT
CDR3: CASSPREVSQPQHF
size: many
J: TRBJ1-5
V: TRBV18
D: NA

DNA: TGTGCCAGCAGCTCAGGACTAGCAGTTAACACCGGGGAGCTGTTTTTT
CDR3: CASSSGLAVNTGELFF
size: many
J: TRBJ2-2
V: TRBV7-9
D: TRBD2

DNA: TGCAGTGCTAATAGCGGGAGGGGAGGCTACAATGAGCAGTTCTTC
CDR3: CSANSGRGGYNEQFF
size: many
J: TRBJ2-1
V: TRBV20-1
D: TRBD2

DNA: TGTGCCAGCAGTTATCCCCAGGGGCAGGGTAACACTGAAGCTTTCTTT
CDR3: CASSYPQGQGNTEAFF
size: NA
J: TRBJ1-1
V: TRBV6-1
D: NA

DNA: TGTGCCAGCAGTTTATGGGGGGCGGGAGATACGCAGTATTTT
CDR3: CASSLWGAGDTQYF
size: NA
J: TRBJ2-3
V: TRBV27
D: NA

DNA: TGTGCCACCAGCAGTTTCAAGGGGCCTGATGGTGGCTACACCTTC
CDR3: CATSSFKGPDGGYTF
size: many
J: TRBJ1-2
V: TRBV15
D: NA

DNA: TGTGCCAGCACCCTGGGTGCTAATCAGCCCCAGCATTTT
CDR3: CASTLGANQPQHF
size: few
J: TRBJ1-5
V: TRBV27
D: NA

DNA: TGTGCCAGCATCCCCCCGGGATCAACTGAAGCTTTCTTT
CDR3: CASIPPGSTEAFF
size: many
J: TRBJ1-1
V: TRBV2
D: NA

DNA: TGTGCCAGCAGGGGGCTTCGAGGGTTCATTACGCAGTATTTT
CDR3: CASRGLRGFITQYF
size: many
J: TRBJ2-3
V: TRBV2
D: NA

DNA: TGTGCCAGCAGGGGGACTAGCGGGAGGACTGAGCAGTTCTTC
CDR3: CASRGTSGRTEQFF
size: many
J: TRBJ2-1
V: TRBV12-3/TRBV12-4
D: TRBD2

DNA: TGTGCCTGGACCCCCGTCGGCGGGGGGGGGGATACGCAGTATTTT
CDR3: CAWTPVGGGGDTQYF
size: few
J: TRBJ2-3
V: TRBV30
D: TRBD2

DNA: TGTGCCAGCAGTTCAGGGGCCAGTCTTAACTATGGCTACACCTTC
CDR3: CASSSGASLNYGYTF
size: few
J: TRBJ1-2
V: TRBV27
D: NA

DNA: TGCGCCAGCAGCCAAGATGGGACTAGCGACCAAGAGACCCAGTACTTC
CDR3: CASSQDGTSDQETQYF
size: few
J: TRBJ2-5
V: TRBV4-3
D: TRBD2

DNA: TGTGCCAGCAGCCAAGGCCCGGGATCCTACAATGAGCAGTTCTTC
CDR3: CASSQGPGSYNEQFF
size: many
J: TRBJ2-1
V: TRBV3-1
D: NA

DNA: TGTGCCACCAGGGTCGGGAACACTGAAGCTTTCTTT
CDR3: CATRVGNTEAFF
size: many
J: TRBJ1-1
V: TRBV27
D: NA

DNA: TGTGCCAGCAGTTTAGCGGGACAGGGTGCTAATCAGCCCCAGCATTTT
CDR3: CASSLAGQGANQPQHF
size: many
J: TRBJ1-5
V: TRBV27
D: TRBD1

DNA: TGTGCCAGCAGCGTAGAGGGGCACCTCTATAATTCACCCCTCCACTTT
CDR3: CASSVEGHLYNSPLHF
size: NA
J: TRBJ1-6
V: TRBV9
D: NA

DNA: TGCGCCAGCAGCCAAGACCTCAGCGCTCCTCAGCCCCAGCATTTT
CDR3: CASSQDLSAPQPQHF
size: few
J: TRBJ1-5
V: TRBV4-1
D: NA

DNA: TGTGCCAGTAGTATAAGGCTAGCGGGAGGGACCGGGGAGCTGTTTTTT
CDR3: CASSIRLAGGTGELFF
size: NA
J: TRBJ2-2
V: TRBV19
D: TRBD2

DNA: TGCAGTGCTAGGGCCGGGGATAATTCACCCCTCCACTTT
CDR3: CSARAGDNSPLHF
size: NA
J: TRBJ1-6
V: TRBV20-1
D: NA